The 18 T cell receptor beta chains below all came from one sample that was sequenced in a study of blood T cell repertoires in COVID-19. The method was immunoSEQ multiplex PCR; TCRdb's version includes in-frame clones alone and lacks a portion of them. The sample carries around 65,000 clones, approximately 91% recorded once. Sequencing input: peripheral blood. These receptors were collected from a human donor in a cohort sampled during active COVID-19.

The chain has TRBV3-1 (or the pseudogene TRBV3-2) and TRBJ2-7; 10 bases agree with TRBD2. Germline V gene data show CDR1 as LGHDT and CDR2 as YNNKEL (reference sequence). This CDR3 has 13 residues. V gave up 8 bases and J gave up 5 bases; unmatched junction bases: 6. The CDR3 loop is CASEREGRNEQYF. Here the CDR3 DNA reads TGTGCCAGCGAGCGGGAGGGCCGAAACGAGCAGTACTTC.

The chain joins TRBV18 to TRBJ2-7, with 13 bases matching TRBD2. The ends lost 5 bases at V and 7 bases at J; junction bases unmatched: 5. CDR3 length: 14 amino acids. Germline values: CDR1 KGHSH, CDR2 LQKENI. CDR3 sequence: CASSDQLAGGEQYF. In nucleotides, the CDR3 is TGTGCCAGCTCAGACCAACTAGCGGGAGGGGAGCAGTACTTC. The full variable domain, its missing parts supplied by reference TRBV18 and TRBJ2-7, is NAGVMQNPRHLVRRRGQEARLRCSPMKGHSHVYWYRQLPEEGLKFMVYLQKENIIDESGMPKERFSAEFPKEGPSILRIQQVVRGDSAAYFCASSDQLAGGEQYFGPGTRLTVT.

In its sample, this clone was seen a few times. CDR3 protein: CASSPTGIEQYF. The CDR3 DNA is TGCGCCAGCAGCCCGACAGGGATAGAGCAGTACTTC. This rearrangement joins TRBV4-1 to TRBJ2-7; TRBD1 aligns across 7 bases. The CDR3 loop spans 12 amino acids. The trim removed 4 bases at V and 7 bases at J, leaving 4 bases unmatched. Germline V CDR1 and CDR2: MGHRA, YSYEKL.

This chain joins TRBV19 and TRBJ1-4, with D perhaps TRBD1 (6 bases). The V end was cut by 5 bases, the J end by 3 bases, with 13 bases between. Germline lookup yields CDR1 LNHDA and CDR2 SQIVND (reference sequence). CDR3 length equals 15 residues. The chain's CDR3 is CASSPTGSPNEKLFF. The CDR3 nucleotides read TGTGCCAGTAGTCCCACAGGGTCGCCTAATGAAAAACTGTTTTTT.

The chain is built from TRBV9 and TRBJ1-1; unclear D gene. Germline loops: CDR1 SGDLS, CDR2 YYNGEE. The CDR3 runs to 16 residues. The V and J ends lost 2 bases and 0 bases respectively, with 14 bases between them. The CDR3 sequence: CASSVLGNRVNTEAFF. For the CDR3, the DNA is TGTGCCAGCAGCGTCCTCGGGAACAGAGTGAACACTGAAGCTTTCTTT.

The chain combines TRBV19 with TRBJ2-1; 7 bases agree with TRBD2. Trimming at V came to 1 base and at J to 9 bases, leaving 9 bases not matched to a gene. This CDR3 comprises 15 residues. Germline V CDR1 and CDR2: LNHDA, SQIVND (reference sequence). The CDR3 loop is CASSIGFAGASEQFF. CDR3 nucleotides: TGTGCCAGTAGTATAGGTTTCGCGGGAGCCAGTGAGCAGTTCTTC.

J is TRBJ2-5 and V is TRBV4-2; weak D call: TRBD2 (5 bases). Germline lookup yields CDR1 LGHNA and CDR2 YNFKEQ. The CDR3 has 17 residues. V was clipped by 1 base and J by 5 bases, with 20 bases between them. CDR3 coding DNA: TGTGCCAGCAGCCAAGGAGGCAGAGGGCGGCCCTGGGAGACCCAGTACTTC. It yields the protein CASSQGGRGRPWETQYF.

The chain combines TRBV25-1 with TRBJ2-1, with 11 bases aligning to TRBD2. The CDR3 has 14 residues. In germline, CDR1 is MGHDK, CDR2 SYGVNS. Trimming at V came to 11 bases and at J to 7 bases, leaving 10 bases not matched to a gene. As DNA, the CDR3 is TGTGCCTGCCATAGCGGGAGGGCGGGAAATGAGCAGTTCTTC. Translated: CACHSGRAGNEQFF.

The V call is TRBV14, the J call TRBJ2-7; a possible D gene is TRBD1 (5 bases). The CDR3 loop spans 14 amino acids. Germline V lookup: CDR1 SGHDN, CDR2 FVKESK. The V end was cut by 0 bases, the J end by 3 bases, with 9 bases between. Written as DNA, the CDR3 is TGTGCCAGCAGCCAAGATTTAAGGGGCTACGAGCAGTACTTC. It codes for CASSQDLRGYEQYF.

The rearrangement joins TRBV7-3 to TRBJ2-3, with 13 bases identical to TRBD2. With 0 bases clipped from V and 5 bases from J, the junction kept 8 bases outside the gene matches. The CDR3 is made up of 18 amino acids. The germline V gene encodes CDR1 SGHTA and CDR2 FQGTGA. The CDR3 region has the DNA TGTGCCAGCAGCTTAACACCGGGGACTAGCGGGATAGTAGATACGCAGTATTTT. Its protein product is CASSLTPGTSGIVDTQYF.

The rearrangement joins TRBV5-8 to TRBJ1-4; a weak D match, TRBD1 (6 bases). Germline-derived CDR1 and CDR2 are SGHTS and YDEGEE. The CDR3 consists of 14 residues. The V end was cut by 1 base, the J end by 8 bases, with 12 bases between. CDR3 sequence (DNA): TGTGCCAGCAGCTTGACTAGAGGGGGAGAAAAACTGTTTTTT. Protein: CASSLTRGGEKLFF.

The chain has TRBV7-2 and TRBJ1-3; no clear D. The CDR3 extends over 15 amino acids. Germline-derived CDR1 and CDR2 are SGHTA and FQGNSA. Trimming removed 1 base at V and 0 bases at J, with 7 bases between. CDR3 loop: CASSLGFNSGNTIYF. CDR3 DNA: TGTGCCAGCAGCTTAGGTTTTAACTCTGGAAACACCATATATTTT.

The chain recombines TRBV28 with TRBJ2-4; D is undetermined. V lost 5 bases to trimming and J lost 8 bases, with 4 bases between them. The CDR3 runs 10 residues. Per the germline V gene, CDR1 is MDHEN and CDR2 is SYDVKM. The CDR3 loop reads CASSRYIQYF. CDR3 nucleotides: TGTGCCAGCAGTCGTTACATTCAGTACTTC.

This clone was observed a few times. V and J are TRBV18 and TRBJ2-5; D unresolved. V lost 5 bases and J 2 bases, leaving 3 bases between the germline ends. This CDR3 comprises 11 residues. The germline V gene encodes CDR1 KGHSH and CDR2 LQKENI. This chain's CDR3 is CASSEQETQYF. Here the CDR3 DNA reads TGTGCCAGCTCAGAGCAAGAGACCCAGTACTTC.

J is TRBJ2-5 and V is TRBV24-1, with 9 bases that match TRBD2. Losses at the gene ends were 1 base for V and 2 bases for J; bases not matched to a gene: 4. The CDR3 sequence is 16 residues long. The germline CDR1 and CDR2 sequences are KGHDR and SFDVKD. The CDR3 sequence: CATSDFASGAQETQYF. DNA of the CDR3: TGTGCCACCAGTGATTTTGCTAGCGGGGCACAAGAGACCCAGTACTTC.

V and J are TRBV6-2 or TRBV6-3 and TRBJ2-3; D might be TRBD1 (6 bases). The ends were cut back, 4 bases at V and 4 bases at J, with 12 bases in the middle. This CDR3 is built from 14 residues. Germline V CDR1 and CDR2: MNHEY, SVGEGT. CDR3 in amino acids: CASSWFSGADTQYF. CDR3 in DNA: TGTGCCAGCAGTTGGTTCTCAGGGGCAGATACGCAGTATTTT.

The chain's CDR3 is CASSTGLAVTYNEQFF. Written as DNA, the CDR3 is TGTGCCAGCAGCACCGGGCTAGCGGTTACCTACAATGAGCAGTTCTTC. The chain joins TRBV14 to TRBJ2-1, with 7 nucleotides matching TRBD2. Germline trimming cut 5 bases from V and 2 bases from J; bases unmatched to any gene: 9. The CDR3 totals 16 residues. Germline V gives CDR1 SGHDN, CDR2 FVKESK. The entire variable domain, with the rest obtained from reference TRBV14 and TRBJ2-1, is as follows: EAGVTQFPSHSVIEKGQTVTLRCDPISGHDNLYWYRRVMGKEIKFLLHFVKESKQDESGMPNNRFLAERTGGTYSTLKVQPAELEDSGVYFCASSTGLAVTYNEQFFGPGTRLTVL.

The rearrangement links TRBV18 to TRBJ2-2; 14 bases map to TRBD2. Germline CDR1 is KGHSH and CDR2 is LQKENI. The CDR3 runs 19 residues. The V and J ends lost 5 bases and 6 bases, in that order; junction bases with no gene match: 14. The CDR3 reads CASSSRPGTSGGTAGELFF. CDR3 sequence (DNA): TGTGCCAGCTCATCAAGGCCCGGGACTAGCGGGGGAACAGCCGGGGAGCTGTTTTTT.